These 9 T cell receptor beta chains originate from one sample sequenced in a study of cytomegalovirus exposure and HLA in healthy donors. PCR used 60 Vbeta primers and 13 Jbeta primers. Sequencing was performed with immunoSEQ multiplex PCR; in TCRdb, only in-frame clones are kept and a portion is missing. The data show roughly 150,000 clones, 80% to 85% seen once. The sample taken for sequencing was PBMCs. The receptors come from a man aged 50 to 60 in good health and CMV-seropositive.

V usage is TRBV5-1 and J usage is TRBJ2-4, with D perhaps matching TRBD1 (5 bases). The length of the CDR3 is 15 residues. V was cut by 2 bases and J by 7 bases, with 16 bases left in between. Germline lookup yields CDR1 SGHRS and CDR2 YFSETQ. This CDR3 reads CASSFLSGFMNIQYF. CDR3 sequence (DNA): TGCGCCAGCAGCTTTCTCTCAGGGTTCATGAACATTCAGTACTTC.

This chain joins TRBV7-2 and TRBJ2-5, with D maybe TRBD1 (5 bases). This CDR3 is built from 13 residues. The germline gives CDR1 SGHTA, CDR2 FQGNSA. V lost 2 bases, J lost 3 bases, and 7 bases lay in between. Here the CDR3 DNA reads TGTGCCAGCAGCTTAACCAGGGAAGAGACCCAGTACTTC. Translated, it gives CASSLTREETQYF.

The chain recombines TRBV5-8 with TRBJ1-1, with TRBD1 as a possible D gene (6 bases). V was trimmed by 5 bases and J by 4 bases, leaving 12 bases between them. CDR3 length equals 13 residues. The V gene's germline CDR1 is SGHTS and CDR2 YDEGEE. The DNA of the CDR3 is TGTGCCAGCAGGGTAAAAGGGGGCACTGAAGCTTTCTTT. It yields the protein CASRVKGGTEAFF.

The rearrangement links TRBV9 to TRBJ1-5; the match to TRBD1 covers 8 bases. Trimming at V came to 0 bases and at J to 7 bases, leaving 6 bases not matched to a gene. The CDR3 spans 15 residues. Germline V CDR1 and CDR2: SGDLS, YYNGEE. CDR3 nucleotides: TGTGCCAGCAGCGTAGATGCAGGGGGCATGCAGCCCCAGCATTTT. It encodes CASSVDAGGMQPQHF. The variable domain in full, completed from reference TRBV9 and TRBJ1-5, reads DSGVTQTPKHLITATGQRVTLRCSPRSGDLSVYWYQQSLDQGLQFLIQYYNGEERAKGNILERFSAQQFPDLHSELNLSSLELGDSALYFCASSVDAGGMQPQHFGDGTRLSIL.

Remarks on this clone: Other DNA variants within this sample encode the same CDR3. V usage is TRBV6-5 and J usage is TRBJ1-4, with TRBD1 matching 9 bases. V lost 0 bases to trimming and J lost 8 bases; unmatched junction nucleotides: 4. The germline gives CDR1 MNHEY, CDR2 SVGAGI. The CDR3 is 15 residues long. The CDR3 bases are TGTGCCAGCAGTTACTCTGGGACAGGGTCGGAAAAACTGTTTTTT. This gives the protein CASSYSGTGSEKLFF.

The chain couples TRBV5-4 to TRBJ2-1; 11 bases are a match to TRBD2. Germline CDR1 and CDR2: SGHNT and YYREEE (reference sequence). V shed 10 bases, J shed 10 bases, and the junction held 16 bases outside the gene matches. The CDR3 spans 15 residues. CDR3 amino acids: CASTPGTSGRGEQFF. Written as DNA, the CDR3 is TGTGCCTCTACGCCCGGGACTAGCGGTAGAGGAGAGCAGTTCTTC.

This chain uses TRBV4-1 with TRBJ2-7; 13 nucleotides match TRBD2. V gave up 2 bases and J gave up 6 bases; unmatched junction bases: 4. The germline V gene has CDR1 MGHRA and CDR2 YSYEKL. The CDR3 runs to 15 residues. In DNA form, the CDR3 reads TGCGCCAGCAGCCAACCGACTAGCGGGAGGAGCGAGCAGTACTTC. Amino acids: CASSQPTSGRSEQYF.

This chain connects TRBV7-3 to TRBJ2-1; tentative D call: TRBD2 (6 bases). The CDR3 loop spans 15 amino acids. The V end lost 4 bases, the J end lost 3 bases, and 13 bases lay between the germline ends. Germline V CDR1 and CDR2: SGHTA, FQGTGA. CDR3 nucleotides: TGTGCCAGCAGCTCCATAGCGGCAAGCTACAATGAGCAGTTCTTC. Translated: CASSSIAASYNEQFF.

This chain uses TRBV28 with TRBJ1-2; D is undetermined. The CDR3 has 12 amino acids. The germline CDR1 and CDR2 sequences are MDHEN and SYDVKM. Deletions cut 8 bases from V and 3 bases from J, with 10 bases between. The CDR3 is CASAATDYGYTF. Here the CDR3 DNA reads TGTGCCAGCGCTGCTACAGACTATGGCTACACCTTC.